This paragraph reports one T cell receptor beta chain. Its matching antigen is unknown. Trimming removed 4 bases at V and 5 bases at J, with 10 bases between. CDR3 size: 12 residues. Germline V CDR1 and CDR2: SGHDT, YYEEEE. The data originate from a study of cytomegalovirus exposure and HLA in healthy donors. Study as a whole: A previous analysis identified approximately 120 million unique TCR beta sequences derived from about 180 million T cells.

Use of 60 Vbeta and 13 Jbeta primers characterized the PCR. The data were produced by immunoSEQ multiplex PCR, yet TCRdb's version contains in-frame clones alone and is incomplete. In the table there are 150,000 to 200,000 clones, about 80% of which are singletons. Notes on the study in general: Among TCR sequences, most were rare, though some public TCRs appeared in many donors. It has been reported that TCR beta sequences accurately predicted the HLA-A and HLA-B alleles of most subjects. What was likely a sequencing artifact was a cluster of highly shared sequence variants.

The sample consisted of PBMCs. V and J are TRBV5-6 and TRBJ2-7; weak D call: TRBD2 (5 bases). The TCR originated in a young man in good health and CMV-seropositive. The chain's CDR3 is CASSRRRNEQYF. Here the CDR3 DNA reads TGTGCCAGCAGCCGACGGAGGAACGAGCAGTACTTC.